Listed below are T cell receptor beta chains from one sample, sequenced in a study of blood T cell repertoires in COVID-19. Profiling relied on immunoSEQ multiplex PCR, and the TCRdb table lists in-frame clones only, not all of them. The data show some 250,000 clones, 82% seen once. Material for sequencing was peripheral blood. These receptors originate from a woman aged 18-29 years with acute or convalescent COVID-19. The conserved cysteine and the conserved F or W are not part of the CDR3 here. The order of the fields is J gene, V gene, CDR3 protein.

TRBJ1-2 TRBV5-1 ASSVGTGPTYGYT
TRBJ1-5 TRBV6-6 ASSKQGNQPQH
TRBJ2-2 TRBV5-6 ASSSVGRGTGELF
TRBJ2-7 TRBV28 ASRVAGGWEQY
TRBJ1-2 TRBV3-1/TRBV3-2 ASSHDRQVYGYT
TRBJ1-5 TRBV6-1 ASSEHMVAGLQPQH
TRBJ2-1 TRBV6-5 ASSLGLAGGRQF
TRBJ1-2 TRBV7-2 ASRPGQGRGGNYGYT
TRBJ2-7 TRBV28 ASRTAGVGVEQY
TRBJ1-1 TRBV18 ASSLQGFTEAF
TRBJ2-7 TRBV15 ATSREDSSSYEQY
TRBJ2-7 TRBV6-2/TRBV6-3 ASSYVGLAGGALLHEQY
TRBJ1-5 TRBV12-5 ASGLVTNDRVVNQPQH
TRBJ2-7 TRBV19 ASSPGLATAYEQY
TRBJ1-2 TRBV24-1 ATSDPRQASYGYT
TRBJ2-1 TRBV29-1 STYSGDRKF
TRBJ1-1 TRBV28 ASTLGGRTEAF
TRBJ1-1 TRBV29-1 SVGAGLNTEAF
TRBJ2-1 TRBV12-5 ASGLGLAGASYNEQF
TRBJ2-2 TRBV7-2 ASSLARTRSGELF
TRBJ1-1 TRBV10-3 AIARAGNTEAF
TRBJ1-2 TRBV6-6 ASSHGGPGQGGYGYT
TRBJ2-1 TRBV6-5 ASSYLSSSYNEQF
TRBJ1-3 TRBV19 ASTSRDRAGNTIY
TRBJ1-6 TRBV2 ASYLSYNSPLH
TRBJ2-4 TRBV12-3/TRBV12-4 ASSTAGGNIQY
TRBJ2-1 TRBV11-3 ASSLDRLAGAEQF
TRBJ1-2 TRBV5-1 ASSTDSINYGYT
TRBJ1-4 TRBV5-1 ASSTGQKATNEKLF
TRBJ2-7 TRBV27 ASSLPPRGGDYEQY
TRBJ1-1 TRBV29-1 SAGSTGGTEAF
TRBJ1-2 TRBV27 ASRGGNENGYT
TRBJ1-6 TRBV5-8 ASSFGGTSEGSPLH
TRBJ1-3 TRBV3-1/TRBV3-2 ASSFGGSGNTIY
TRBJ2-7 TRBV27 ASSPGGRAGEQY
TRBJ2-7 TRBV19 ASSSTGTGSYEQY
TRBJ1-2 TRBV2 ASSDREDYGYT
TRBJ1-2 TRBV30 AWSVQVLNYGYT
TRBJ2-1 TRBV6-6 ASSPGFYNEQF
TRBJ2-7 TRBV28 ASLGLAGYEQY
TRBJ1-1 TRBV27 ASSFYRTTEAF
TRBJ2-4 TRBV11-2 ASSLRGGSLAKNIQY
TRBJ1-2 TRBV28 ASSFLGTGVGYT
TRBJ1-6 TRBV4-3 ASSQDAAGSPLH
TRBJ2-1 TRBV2 ASSESGRNSGSLDNEQF
TRBJ1-2 TRBV10-2 ASRRTDHYGYT
TRBJ2-5 TRBV7-3 ASSLGGSISQETQY
TRBJ2-2 TRBV6-4 ATQAAPDTGELF
TRBJ1-6 TRBV5-1 ASSLGTVSNSPLH